Below, 28 T cell receptor beta chains from the same sample are listed, as sequenced in a study of blood T cell repertoires in COVID-19 (dated by TCRdb to 2019 to 2021). The library was built by means of the immunoSEQ multiplex PCR assay. Not all clones reach the TCRdb copy of this immuneACCESS table, which keeps in-frame sequences only. Checked studies attribute under half of the gap to unresolved V genes and leave the rest unexplained. The sample table lists some 180,000 clones, 90% of them with a count of one. Clones ranked in the top ten supply approximately 0.56% of the sample. Input material: peripheral blood. These receptors all come from a middle-aged man with acute or convalescent COVID-19.

The CDR3 region is CASSLSGLKNIQYF. The CDR3 bases are TGTGCCAGCAGCTTATCAGGGTTAAAGAACATTCAGTACTTC. The rearrangement links TRBV7-2 to TRBJ2-4; D may be TRBD1 (5 bases). CDR1 and CDR2 from the germline V gene are SGHTA and FQGNSA. With 2 bases removed from V and 7 bases from J, the gap between germline ends came to 12 bases. This CDR3 is 14 amino acids long.

The chain has TRBV10-3 and TRBJ1-2; tentatively, D is TRBD1 (5 bases). This CDR3 is built from 13 residues. Germline V gene sequence: CDR1 ENHRY, CDR2 SYGVKD. The V gene lost 6 bases and the J gene lost 8 bases, with 16 bases spanning the gap. The CDR3 loop reads CAIRIQAAGGYTF. CDR3 nucleotides: TGTGCCATCAGGATACAGGCGGCGGGGGGCTACACCTTC.

This chain uses TRBV18 with TRBJ2-7, with 11 bases that match TRBD1. V lost 3 bases, J lost 3 bases, and 1 base stayed unmatched. Germline CDR1 KGHSH, CDR2 LQKENI. The CDR3 runs to 14 residues. The CDR3 spells CASSPGTGGYEQYF. CDR3 nucleotides: TGTGCCAGCTCACCTGGGACAGGGGGCTACGAGCAGTACTTC.

The chain is built from TRBV5-4 and TRBJ1-2, with D possibly matching TRBD1 (5 bases). CDR1 SGHNT and CDR2 YYREEE come from the germline V gene (reference sequence). The CDR3 has 14 residues. The V and J ends lost 2 bases and 5 bases respectively, with 13 bases between them. The CDR3 region is CASSFGREEYGYTF. CDR3 DNA: TGTGCCAGCAGCTTTGGCAGGGAGGAGTATGGCTACACCTTC.

This clone was observed a handful of times. The chain recombines TRBV19 with TRBJ2-1; maybe TRBD1 (5 bases). CDR1 and CDR2 from the germline V gene are LNHDA and SQIVND (reference sequence). V lost 5 bases and J lost 6, with 11 bases in between. The CDR3 extends over 13 amino acids. CDR3 in DNA: TGTGCCAGTAGTCCCTTAAGGGGCAATGAGCAGTTCTTC. It specifies CASSPLRGNEQFF.

The V call is TRBV6-6, the J call TRBJ2-7; 11 bases map to TRBD1. The V gene's germline CDR1 is MNHNY and CDR2 SVGAGI (reference sequence). V shed 8 bases, J shed 5 bases, and the junction held 8 bases outside the gene matches. This CDR3 is built from 14 residues. The CDR3: CASPQGQGGHEQYV. In nucleotides, the CDR3 is TGTGCCAGCCCGCAGGGACAGGGGGGCCACGAGCAGTACGTC.

V is TRBV24-1 and J is TRBJ2-1, with 9 bases aligning to TRBD2. With 4 bases clipped from V and 3 bases from J, the junction kept 3 bases outside the gene matches. Germline V gene data show CDR1 as KGHDR and CDR2 as SFDVKD. CDR3 length: 15 amino acids. In DNA, the CDR3 is TGTGCCACCAGTGACCAGCGGGGGGACTACAATGAGCAGTTCTTC. It translates to CATSDQRGDYNEQFF.

The rearrangement uses TRBV7-2 and TRBJ2-7, with a weak D call TRBD2 (7 bases). V gave up 3 bases and J gave up 3 bases, with 12 bases separating them. The CDR3 length is 14 residues. The germline gives CDR1 SGHTA, CDR2 FQGNSA. The CDR3 region has the DNA TGTGCCAGCAGCTTGGATAGGGGGGGCTACGAGCAGTACGTC. It specifies CASSLDRGGYEQYV.

J is TRBJ2-3 and V is TRBV6-2 or TRBV6-3; D perhaps matches TRBD2 (6 bases). Germline assignment: CDR1 MNHEY and CDR2 SVGEGT. CDR3 length equals 17 residues. Trimming shortened V by 0 bases and J by 6 bases, and 19 bases separated the two germline ends. Written as DNA, the CDR3 is TGTGCCAGCAGTTACTCGATATTTGGAGGGTTCCAGGATACGCAGTATTTT. It specifies CASSYSIFGGFQDTQYF.

The chain carries TRBV19 and TRBJ1-5, with D tentatively TRBD1 (6 bases). V lost 2 bases, J lost 5 bases, and 13 bases lay in between. This CDR3 contains 15 residues. Germline assignment: CDR1 LNHDA and CDR2 SQIVND (reference sequence). CDR3 sequence reads: CASSIQGPAYQPQHF. The CDR3, as DNA: TGTGCCAGTAGTATACAGGGGCCGGCGTATCAGCCCCAGCATTTT.

The gene calls are TRBV7-9 and TRBJ2-2; 10 nucleotides agree with TRBD2. The length of the CDR3 is 15 residues. V trimming: 5 bases; J trimming: 5 bases; junction bases outside the gene matches: 5. Germline V gives CDR1 SEHNR, CDR2 FQNEAQ (reference sequence). As DNA, the CDR3 is TGTGCCAGCAGCCGGAGACTAGCGGGTACCGGGGAGCTGTTTTTT. This sequence encodes CASSRRLAGTGELFF.

The chain couples TRBV5-6 to TRBJ1-2, with D possibly TRBD1 on 5 matching bases. The germline CDR1 and CDR2 sequences are SGHDT and YYEEEE. Trimming stripped 2 bases from V and 1 base from J, with 12 bases between. This CDR3 has 15 amino acids. DNA for the CDR3: TGTGCCAGCAGCTTCAGGGAAAACTTTAACTATGGCTACACCTTC. This sequence encodes CASSFRENFNYGYTF. The entire variable domain, with the rest obtained from reference TRBV5-6 and TRBJ1-2, is as follows: DAGVTQSPTHLIKTRGQQVTLRCSPKSGHDTVSWYQQALGQGPQFIFQYYEEEERQRGNFPDRFSGHQFPNYSSELNVNALLLGDSALYLCASSFRENFNYGYTFGSGTRLTVV.

This CDR3 is CASSILAGGYTF. CDR3 DNA: TGTGCCAGCAGTATCCTCGCGGGCGGCTACACCTTC. V usage is TRBV28 and J usage is TRBJ1-2; D unclear. V gave up 5 bases and J gave up 8 bases, with 12 bases separating them. This CDR3 has 12 residues. Germline V CDR1 and CDR2: MDHEN, SYDVKM.

In nucleotides, the CDR3 is TGTGCAAGTCGCTTTCCGGGACACCAGTCAAGCAATCAGCCCCAGCATTTT. Translating it yields CASRFPGHQSSNQPQHF. This chain joins TRBV12-2 and TRBJ1-5; the DNA was not compared with TRBD1, the D call given in the table. TRBV12-2 is a known pseudogene. The CDR3 has 17 amino acids.

This chain joins TRBV19 and TRBJ1-5, with 10 bases lining up with TRBD1. The CDR3 is made up of 16 amino acids. Trimming at V came to 7 bases and at J to 2 bases, leaving 8 bases not matched to a gene. The germline V gene has CDR1 LNHDA and CDR2 SQIVND (reference sequence). In nucleotides, the CDR3 is TGTGCCAGTATGCCGGGACAGGGGCGTCGCAATCAGCCCCAGCATTTT. Translating it yields CASMPGQGRRNQPQHF. Looking up the rest from reference TRBV19 and TRBJ1-5 gives the full variable domain: DGGITQSPKYLFRKEGQNVTLSCEQNLNHDAMYWYRQDPGQGLRLIYYSQIVNDFQKGDIAEGYSVSREKKESFPLTVTSAQKNPTAFYLCASMPGQGRRNQPQHFGDGTRLSIL.

The chain uses TRBV19 and TRBJ2-1; 7 positions match TRBD2. Trimming at V came to 4 bases and at J to 3 bases, leaving 12 bases not matched to a gene. The CDR3 is 17 amino acids. CDR1 and CDR2 (germline): LNHDA, SQIVND (reference sequence). Here the CDR3 reads CASSRNAGVSLYNEQFF. CDR3 sequence (DNA): TGTGCCAGTAGTAGGAATGCGGGAGTAAGTCTCTACAATGAGCAGTTCTTC.

The chain carries TRBV2 and TRBJ1-1; tentatively, D is TRBD1 (5 bases). The CDR3 has 11 residues. Germline lookup yields CDR1 SNHLY and CDR2 FYNNEI. Deletions cut 8 bases from V and 5 bases from J, with 9 bases between. The CDR3 bases are TGTGCCAGCTCAGGGTGGACTGAAGCTTTCTTT. The encoded protein is CASSGWTEAFF.

J is TRBJ2-1 and V is TRBV6-6, with a weak D call TRBD2 (5 bases). CDR3 length: 13 residues. Trimming took off 4 bases at V and 3 bases at J, with 7 bases between the two ends. Germline lookup yields CDR1 MNHNY and CDR2 SVGAGI (reference sequence). CDR3 in DNA: TGTGCCAGCAGTTCGGCGGGCTACAATGAGCAGTTCTTC. Protein: CASSSAGYNEQFF.

The chain couples TRBV7-9 to TRBJ2-2; D possibly corresponds to TRBD1 (5 bases). CDR1 is SEHNR, CDR2 FQNEAQ, per germline (reference sequence). The CDR3 runs 14 residues. V was cut by 6 bases and J by 5 bases, with 13 bases left in between. The CDR3 loop is CASRVTDLTGELFF. The CDR3 DNA sequence: TGTGCCAGCAGGGTGACAGATTTAACCGGGGAGCTGTTTTTT.

This chain connects TRBV27 to TRBJ1-5; the D gene is possibly TRBD1 (6 bases). Trimming shortened V by 4 bases and J by 3 bases, and 10 bases separated the two germline ends. This CDR3 contains 14 residues. Germline CDR1 reads MNHEY; CDR2 reads SMNVEV (reference sequence). The CDR3 DNA is TGTGCCAGCAGTTCAACAGGGTACAATCAGCCCCAGCATTTT. It is translated as CASSSTGYNQPQHF.

The chain has TRBV28 and TRBJ2-7; 8 positions agree with TRBD2. V dropped 8 bases and J dropped 7; count of bases not matched to a gene: 16. The CDR3 runs to 15 residues. Looked up from germline, CDR1 is MDHEN and CDR2 is SYDVKM. This chain's CDR3 is CASALGYGRAREQYF. For the CDR3, the DNA is TGTGCCAGCGCCCTGGGTTACGGGAGGGCTCGGGAGCAGTACTTC.

This clone occurred once. The chain carries TRBV30 and TRBJ2-2; 11 positions match TRBD1. The CDR3 contains 14 residues. V shed 3 bases, J shed 5 bases, and the junction held 2 bases outside the gene matches. The germline V gene encodes CDR1 GTSNPN and CDR2 SVGIG (reference sequence). The CDR3 DNA reads as TGTGCCTGGAGAGGACAGGGGGCGACCGGGGAGCTGTTTTTT. Its translation is CAWRGQGATGELFF. Full variable domain (missing parts from reference TRBV30 and TRBJ2-2): SQTIHQWPATLVQPVGSPLSLECTVEGTSNPNLYWYRQAAGRGLQLLFYSVGIGQISSEVPQNLSASRPQDRQFILSSKKLLLSDSGFYLCAWRGQGATGELFFGEGSRLTVL.

The V gene is TRBV19, the J gene TRBJ2-3; D not certain. V lost 1 base, J lost 5 bases, and 7 bases lay in between. The CDR3 totals 13 residues. CDR1 is LNHDA and CDR2 is SQIVND in the germline V gene (reference sequence). The CDR3 is CASSIAPGDTQYF. CDR3 sequence (DNA): TGTGCCAGTAGTATAGCACCGGGAGATACGCAGTATTTT.

The rearrangement links TRBV19 to TRBJ1-1, with D hard to call. Germline values: CDR1 LNHDA, CDR2 SQIVND (reference sequence). V shed 6 bases and J shed 2 bases, with 19 bases lying between them. The CDR3 runs 16 residues. CDR3 amino acids: CASRQSERRVNTEAFF. CDR3 sequence (DNA): TGTGCCAGTAGACAAAGCGAGAGACGGGTAAACACTGAAGCTTTCTTT.

V is TRBV25-1 and J is TRBJ1-6; 8 positions match TRBD1. V lost 5 bases to trimming and J lost 8 bases; unmatched junction nucleotides: 8. CDR1 is MGHDK, CDR2 SYGVNS, per germline. This CDR3 has 15 residues. The CDR3 DNA reads as TGTGCCAGCAGTAGTCCCGGGACAGGATATTCACCCCTCCACTTT. Protein product: CASSSPGTGYSPLHF.

The genes are TRBV4-3 and TRBJ1-5; 7 bases align to TRBD1. The germline V gene has CDR1 LGHNA and CDR2 YSLEER. This CDR3 contains 14 residues. After removal of 1 base from V and 7 bases from J, the junction contained 4 bases not matched to a gene. The CDR3 protein is CASSQGQGEQPQHF. The CDR3 DNA follows: TGCGCCAGCAGCCAAGGACAGGGTGAACAGCCCCAGCATTTT.

V is TRBV2 and J is TRBJ2-7; 7 positions match TRBD1. V gave up 5 bases and J gave up 3 bases; unmatched junction bases: 4. Germline lookup yields CDR1 SNHLY and CDR2 FYNNEI. This CDR3 region has 13 residues. CDR3 nucleotide sequence: TGTGCCAGCAGTATGGGACAGTACTACGAGCAGTACTTC. Protein sequence: CASSMGQYYEQYF.

The chain uses TRBV7-2 and TRBJ1-2, with no clear D. V dropped 2 bases and J dropped 3 bases, with 7 bases sitting between them. The CDR3 is made up of 13 amino acids. Germline-derived CDR1 and CDR2 are SGHTA and FQGNSA. CDR3 in amino acids: CASSLRQDYGYTF. The CDR3 coding sequence is TGTGCCAGCAGCTTACGTCAGGACTATGGCTACACCTTC. Complete variable domain (other parts from reference TRBV7-2 and TRBJ1-2): GAGVSQSPSNKVTEKGKDVELRCDPISGHTALYWYRQSLGQGLEFLIYFQGNSAPDKSGLPSDRFSAERTGGSVSTLTIQRTQQEDSAVYLCASSLRQDYGYTFGSGTRLTVV.